What follows are 30 T cell receptor beta chains derived from one specimen sequenced in a study of T cell responses to AZD1222 COVID-19 vaccine. The table came from immunoSEQ multiplex PCR; TCRdb's copy has only in-frame clones and leaves some out. Counted here are approximately 31,000 clones, more than 75% occurring once; the ten biggest clones make up around 15%. The sample consisted of peripheral blood, taken 28 days after the second AZD1222 dose. The source is an adult who received the AZD1222 COVID-19 vaccine.

This chain links TRBV15 with TRBJ1-3; 10 bases agree with TRBD1. The CDR3 length is 17 residues. J lost 4 bases, V lost 2 bases, and 8 bases had no gene match. Germline V gene sequence: CDR1 LNHNV, CDR2 YYDKDF (reference sequence). CDR3 amino acids: CATSRPDRGQRGNTIYF. DNA for the CDR3: TGTGCCACCAGCAGACCCGACAGGGGGCAACGGGGAAACACCATATATTTT.

The CDR3 here is CASSLLSGGGRYEQYF. The CDR3 DNA reads TGTGCCAGCAGTTTACTCTCGGGCGGGGGGCGGTACGAGCAGTACTTC. V gene TRBV28 combines with J gene TRBJ2-7; 8 positions agree with TRBD2. Germline V lookup: CDR1 MDHEN, CDR2 SYDVKM. This CDR3 has 16 residues. With V trimmed by 2 bases and J by 4 bases, 10 bases remained unmatched.

The chain links TRBV30 to TRBJ2-1, with TRBD2 identical over 8 bases. This CDR3 has 15 residues. Germline values: CDR1 GTSNPN, CDR2 SVGIG (reference sequence). The junction had 10 bases not matched to a gene; V was cut back by 5 bases and J by 4 bases. The CDR3 loop is CAWSPLAGRYNEQFF. CDR3 sequence (DNA): TGTGCCTGGTCCCCTTTAGCGGGGAGATACAATGAGCAGTTCTTC.

The chain couples TRBV3-1 (or the pseudogene TRBV3-2) to TRBJ1-2; weak D call: TRBD1 (6 bases). The V end was cut by 1 base, the J end by 2 bases, with 17 bases between. CDR3 length equals 17 residues. Germline CDR1 reads LGHDT; CDR2 reads YNNKEL (reference sequence). The CDR3 is CASSQGTSQGFNYGYTF. The CDR3 DNA is TGTGCCAGCAGCCAAGGAACATCGCAGGGGTTCAACTATGGCTACACCTTC.

This clone was observed a handful of times. The chain is built from TRBV19 and TRBJ2-2; TRBD2 aligns across 13 bases. Germline-derived CDR1 and CDR2 are LNHDA and SQIVND (reference sequence). Trimming took 5 bases from V and 1 from J; bases not matched to a gene: 7. There are 18 residues in the CDR3. The CDR3 loop reads CASSVRGLAGVNTGELFF. CDR3 nucleotide sequence: TGTGCCAGTAGTGTTCGCGGACTAGCGGGGGTGAACACCGGGGAGCTGTTTTTT.

The chain combines TRBV18 with TRBJ1-1; no definite D call. Trimming shortened V by 0 bases and J by 4 bases, and 9 bases separated the two germline ends. Germline V lookup: CDR1 KGHSH, CDR2 LQKENI. This CDR3 contains 14 residues. The CDR3 DNA follows: TGTGCCAGCTCACCACCGGTGGGAGGCACTGAAGCTTTCTTT. Protein: CASSPPVGGTEAFF. The whole variable domain, remainder taken from reference TRBV18 and TRBJ1-1, is NAGVMQNPRHLVRRRGQEARLRCSPMKGHSHVYWYRQLPEEGLKFMVYLQKENIIDESGMPKERFSAEFPKEGPSILRIQQVVRGDSAAYFCASSPPVGGTEAFFGQGTRLTVV.

This clone was counted once. The chain recombines TRBV7-2 with TRBJ2-3; the D is unclear. This CDR3 is built from 15 residues. Germline CDR1 and CDR2: SGHTA and FQGNSA. Deletions cut 5 bases from V and 1 base from J, with 13 bases between. This chain's CDR3 is CASSAQILGTDTQYF. The CDR3 DNA reads TGTGCCAGCAGCGCCCAGATCCTGGGCACAGATACGCAGTATTTT. The whole variable domain, remainder taken from reference TRBV7-2 and TRBJ2-3, is GAGVSQSPSNKVTEKGKDVELRCDPISGHTALYWYRQSLGQGLEFLIYFQGNSAPDKSGLPSDRFSAERTGGSVSTLTIQRTQQEDSAVYLCASSAQILGTDTQYFGPGTRLTVL.

The chain carries TRBV4-2 and TRBJ2-5; D uncertain. This CDR3 has 14 amino acids. The germline V and J ends were trimmed by 0 bases and 3 bases, with 8 bases remaining between them. Germline CDR1 is LGHNA and CDR2 is YNFKEQ. CDR3 nucleotides: TGTGCCAGCAGCCAAGAGGTCTCTAAAGAGACCCAGTACTTC. Protein product: CASSQEVSKETQYF.

J is TRBJ1-3 and V is TRBV3-1 (or the pseudogene TRBV3-2); D gene uncertain. In germline, CDR1 is LGHDT, CDR2 YNNKEL (reference sequence). The ends were cut back, 3 bases at V and 0 bases at J, with 15 bases in the middle. This CDR3 is built from 17 residues. In DNA form, the CDR3 reads TGTGCCAGCAGCCAGGGGAGCAGGCTACTCTCTGGAAACACCATATATTTT. It yields the protein CASSQGSRLLSGNTIYF.

This chain joins TRBV15 and TRBJ1-2; D gene ambiguous. Germline values: CDR1 LNHNV, CDR2 YYDKDF (reference sequence). Deletions cut 0 bases from V and 4 bases from J, with 12 bases between. The CDR3 covers 15 residues. The CDR3 sequence is CATSRERFTGYGYTF. Here the CDR3 DNA reads TGTGCCACCAGCAGAGAGCGATTTACTGGCTATGGCTACACCTTC.

The CDR3 nucleotides are TGTGCCAGCAGCCAAGAACCACTGTCAAATGAGCAGTTCTTC. Translation gives CASSQEPLSNEQFF. The chain carries TRBV3-1 (or the pseudogene TRBV3-2) and TRBJ2-1; D call uncertain. Germline lookup yields CDR1 LGHDT and CDR2 YNNKEL (reference sequence). Trimming took off 0 bases at V and 7 bases at J, with 10 bases between the two ends. This CDR3 comprises 14 residues.

The chain recombines TRBV11-2 with TRBJ2-5, with 7 bases matching TRBD1. Trimming at V came to 5 bases and at J to 4 bases, leaving 13 bases not matched to a gene. Germline CDR1 SGHAT, CDR2 FQNNGV. This CDR3 spans 16 amino acids. The CDR3 DNA follows: TGTGCCAGCAGCCCATTAACTGACAGGGTGGGAGAGACCCAGTACTTC. It specifies CASSPLTDRVGETQYF.

The genes are TRBV19 and TRBJ1-1, with TRBD1 identical over 7 bases. The CDR3 has 12 residues. V was clipped by 8 bases and J by 4 bases; unmatched bases: 4. CDR1 is LNHDA and CDR2 is SQIVND in the germline V gene (reference sequence). CDR3 in amino acids: CASFDRVTEAFF. The CDR3 DNA is TGTGCCAGTTTCGACAGGGTCACTGAAGCTTTCTTT.

The rearrangement joins TRBV6-5 to TRBJ1-3; 9 nucleotides match TRBD1. CDR1 and CDR2 (germline): MNHEY, SVGAGI. V gave up 0 bases and J gave up 4 bases; unmatched junction bases: 4. The CDR3 spans 16 residues. The CDR3 is CASSYSRQGVGNTIYF. The CDR3, as DNA: TGTGCCAGCAGTTACTCTAGACAGGGGGTCGGAAACACCATATATTTT.

This chain links TRBV29-1 with TRBJ1-1; D gene ambiguous. CDR1 SQVTM and CDR2 ANQGSEA come from the germline V gene. V lost 4 bases and J 4 bases, leaving 22 bases between the germline ends. The CDR3 is 16 amino acids. CDR3 DNA: TGCAGCGTTGTCCTCCGTCACGCAGTGGGGAGCACTGAAGCTTTCTTT. Its protein is CSVVLRHAVGSTEAFF. Full variable domain (rest looked up from reference TRBV29-1 and TRBJ1-1): SAVISQKPSRDICQRGTSLTIQCQVDSQVTMMFWYRQQPGQSLTLIATANQGSEATYESGFVIDKFPISRPNLTFSTLTVSNMSPEDSSIYLCSVVLRHAVGSTEAFFGQGTRLTVV.

The chain links TRBV10-1 to TRBJ2-7; the D gene is possibly TRBD1 (6 bases). V was trimmed by 6 bases and J by 0 bases, leaving 15 bases between them. This CDR3 spans 15 amino acids. Germline V gene lookup returns CDR1 WNHNN and CDR2 SYGVQD (reference sequence). The CDR3 DNA reads TGCGCCAGCAGCCATACCAGACAGGACTCCTACGAGCAGTACTTC. As protein: CASSHTRQDSYEQYF.

The chain is built from TRBV19 and TRBJ1-1; D unresolved. From germline, CDR1 is LNHDA and CDR2 SQIVND (reference sequence). Trimming took 10 bases from V and 3 from J, leaving 15 bases between them. This CDR3 spans 13 amino acids. The CDR3 here is CATRLSAYTEAFF. In nucleotides, the CDR3 is TGTGCCACCAGGCTTTCAGCGTACACTGAAGCTTTCTTT.

This chain uses TRBV4-1 with TRBJ2-7; 12 bases match TRBD2. Germline V gene data show CDR1 as MGHRA and CDR2 as YSYEKL. J was trimmed by 3 bases and V by 4 bases; bases with no gene match: 13. The CDR3 runs 18 residues. This CDR3 reads CASSPTSPTSGGLYEQYF. In DNA form, the CDR3 reads TGCGCCAGCAGCCCCACCTCTCCCACTAGCGGGGGGCTCTACGAGCAGTACTTC.

This clone has only one observation. The chain recombines TRBV5-1 with TRBJ2-7; 9 positions match TRBD1. The CDR3 totals 15 residues. The junction had 9 bases not matched to a gene; V was cut back by 2 bases and J by 6 bases. CDR1 SGHRS and CDR2 YFSETQ come from the germline V gene. The CDR3 spells CASSFNPGQGGEQYF. The CDR3 DNA reads as TGCGCCAGCAGCTTCAATCCGGGACAGGGTGGCGAGCAGTACTTC.

The rearrangement uses TRBV12-3 or TRBV12-4 and TRBJ1-1; no reliable D call. Deletions cut 5 bases from V and 1 base from J, with 8 bases between. The CDR3 sequence is 13 residues long. The CDR3 spells CASSRQENTEAFF. The CDR3 DNA reads as TGTGCCAGCAGTCGACAAGAGAACACTGAAGCTTTCTTT.

This clone was detected once. This chain connects TRBV7-9 to TRBJ2-7; D is undetermined. Germline-derived CDR1 and CDR2 are SEHNR and FQNEAQ (reference sequence). With 3 bases removed from V and 2 bases from J, the gap between germline ends came to 14 bases. The CDR3 is 15 amino acids. This chain's CDR3 is CASSFQAGIPYEQYF. The CDR3 DNA reads as TGTGCCAGCAGCTTTCAAGCTGGGATTCCCTACGAGCAGTACTTC. Using reference TRBV7-9 and TRBJ2-7 for the parts outside the CDR3, the full variable domain is DTGVSQNPRHKITKRGQNVTFRCDPISEHNRLYWYRQTLGQGPEFLTYFQNEAQLEKSRLLSDRFSAERPKGSFSTLEIQRTEQGDSAMYLCASSFQAGIPYEQYFGPGTRLTVT.

V is TRBV24-1 and J is TRBJ2-6, with TRBD1 identical over 11 bases. The CDR3 consists of 17 residues. After removal of 4 bases from V and 5 bases from J, the junction contained 6 bases not matched to a gene. From germline, CDR1 is KGHDR and CDR2 SFDVKD. CDR3 nucleotide sequence: TGTGCCACCAGTGAGCGGACAGGGGGCTTGAGGGCCAACGTCCTGACTTTC. It codes for CATSERTGGLRANVLTF.

This clone was counted once. The V and J genes are TRBV19 and TRBJ1-2, with D possibly matching TRBD1 (6 bases). This CDR3 region has 15 residues. CDR1 LNHDA and CDR2 SQIVND come from the germline V gene (reference sequence). With 4 bases removed from V and 5 bases from J, the gap between germline ends came to 17 bases. The CDR3 nucleotides are TGTGCCAGTAGTAAAGCCGGAGGGGGAGCGTATGGCTACACCTTC. Its translation is CASSKAGGGAYGYTF. Full variable domain (remainder filled in from reference TRBV19 and TRBJ1-2): DGGITQSPKYLFRKEGQNVTLSCEQNLNHDAMYWYRQDPGQGLRLIYYSQIVNDFQKGDIAEGYSVSREKKESFPLTVTSAQKNPTAFYLCASSKAGGGAYGYTFGSGTRLTVV.

This rearrangement joins TRBV7-3 to TRBJ2-7; possibly TRBD1 for D (6 bases). This CDR3 has 13 residues. V lost 1 base and J 2 bases, leaving 6 bases between the germline ends. Germline loops: CDR1 SGHTA, CDR2 FQGTGA. The CDR3 nucleotides read TGTGCCAGCAGCTTAAAGGGGGCCTACGAGCAGTACTTC. Amino acid sequence: CASSLKGAYEQYF.

This clone was picked up one time. The chain has TRBV19 and TRBJ1-6; weak D call: TRBD1 (5 bases). The CDR3 loop spans 15 amino acids. Germline assignment: CDR1 LNHDA and CDR2 SQIVND (reference sequence). V was trimmed by 5 bases and J by 2 bases, leaving 10 bases between them. The CDR3 DNA reads as TGTGCCAGTAGTTCAGGGCTGGCCTATAATTCACCCCTCCACTTT. Its translation is CASSSGLAYNSPLHF.

The V call is TRBV12-5, the J call TRBJ2-5; TRBD1 might be the D (6 bases). Germline CDR1 LGHNT, CDR2 FRNRAP. Trimming left V 1 base short and J 5 bases short, with 17 bases between. This CDR3 has 16 residues. CDR3 amino acids: CASGLDLQGPGETQYF. The DNA of the CDR3 is TGTGCTAGTGGTTTGGACTTGCAGGGGCCGGGGGAGACCCAGTACTTC.

V and J are TRBV28 and TRBJ2-7, with TRBD2 identical over 9 bases. The CDR3 sequence is 16 residues long. The germline gives CDR1 MDHEN, CDR2 SYDVKM. The ends lost 6 bases at V and 0 bases at J; junction bases unmatched: 9. CDR3 coding DNA: TGTGCCAGCAGATCAGGGGCTAGCGGGGACTCCTACGAGCAGTACTTC. Translating gives CASRSGASGDSYEQYF.

This clone was observed a few times. The chain recombines TRBV11-1 with TRBJ1-5, with D maybe TRBD1 (6 bases). Trimming left V 5 bases short and J 4 bases short, with 9 bases between. CDR3 size: 13 residues. Germline CDR1 SGHAT, CDR2 FQDESV (reference sequence). CDR3 region: CASSPDRNQPQHF. DNA for the CDR3: TGTGCCAGCAGCCCGGACAGAAATCAGCCCCAGCATTTT.

The V call is TRBV4-1, the J call TRBJ2-2; 8 bases are a match to TRBD2. V was clipped by 3 bases and J by 5 bases; unmatched bases: 20. Germline assignment: CDR1 MGHRA and CDR2 YSYEKL. There are 20 residues in the CDR3. CDR3 residues: CASSHSGLGGGRIRTGELFF. CDR3 sequence (DNA): TGCGCCAGCAGCCATTCGGGACTAGGCGGGGGGAGGATAAGGACCGGGGAGCTGTTTTTT.

The chain uses TRBV7-8 and TRBJ1-1; weak D call: TRBD1 (5 bases). Germline CDR1 and CDR2: SGHVS and FQNEAQ. This CDR3 contains 14 residues. The V and J ends lost 5 bases and 7 bases respectively, with 17 bases between them. The DNA of the CDR3 is TGTGCCAGCAGCCCTGAACCGGGACCTCTTGAAGCTTTCTTT. This sequence encodes CASSPEPGPLEAFF.